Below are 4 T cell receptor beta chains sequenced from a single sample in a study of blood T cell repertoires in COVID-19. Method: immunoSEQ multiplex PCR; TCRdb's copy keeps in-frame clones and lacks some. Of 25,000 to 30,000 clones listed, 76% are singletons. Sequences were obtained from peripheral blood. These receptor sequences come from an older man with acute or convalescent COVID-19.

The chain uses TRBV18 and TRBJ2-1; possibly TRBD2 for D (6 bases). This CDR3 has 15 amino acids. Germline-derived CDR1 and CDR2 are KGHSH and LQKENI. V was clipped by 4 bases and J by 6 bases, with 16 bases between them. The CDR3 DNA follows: TGTGCCAGCTCACTAACACCCGGGACTCGCAATGAGCAGTTCTTC. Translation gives CASSLTPGTRNEQFF.

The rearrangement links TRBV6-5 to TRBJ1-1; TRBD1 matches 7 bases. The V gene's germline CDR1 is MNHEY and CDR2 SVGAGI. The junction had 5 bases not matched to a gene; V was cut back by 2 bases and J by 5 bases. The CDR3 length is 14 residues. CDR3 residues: CASSYGNRGTEAFF. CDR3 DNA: TGTGCCAGCAGTTACGGGAACAGGGGAACTGAAGCTTTCTTT.

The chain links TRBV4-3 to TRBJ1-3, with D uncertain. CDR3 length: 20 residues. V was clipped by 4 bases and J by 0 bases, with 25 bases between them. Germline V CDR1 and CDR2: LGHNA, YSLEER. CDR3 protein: CASSRTSVAAQTSSGNTIYF. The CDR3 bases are TGCGCCAGCAGCCGAACCTCAGTGGCCGCACAGACGAGCTCTGGAAACACCATATATTTT.

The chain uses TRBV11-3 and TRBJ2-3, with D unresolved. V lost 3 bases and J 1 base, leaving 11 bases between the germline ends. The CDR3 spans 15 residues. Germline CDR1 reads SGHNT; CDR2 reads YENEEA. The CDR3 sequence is CASSFVCGCTDTQYF. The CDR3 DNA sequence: TGTGCCAGCAGCTTTGTGTGCGGCTGCACAGATACGCAGTATTTT.